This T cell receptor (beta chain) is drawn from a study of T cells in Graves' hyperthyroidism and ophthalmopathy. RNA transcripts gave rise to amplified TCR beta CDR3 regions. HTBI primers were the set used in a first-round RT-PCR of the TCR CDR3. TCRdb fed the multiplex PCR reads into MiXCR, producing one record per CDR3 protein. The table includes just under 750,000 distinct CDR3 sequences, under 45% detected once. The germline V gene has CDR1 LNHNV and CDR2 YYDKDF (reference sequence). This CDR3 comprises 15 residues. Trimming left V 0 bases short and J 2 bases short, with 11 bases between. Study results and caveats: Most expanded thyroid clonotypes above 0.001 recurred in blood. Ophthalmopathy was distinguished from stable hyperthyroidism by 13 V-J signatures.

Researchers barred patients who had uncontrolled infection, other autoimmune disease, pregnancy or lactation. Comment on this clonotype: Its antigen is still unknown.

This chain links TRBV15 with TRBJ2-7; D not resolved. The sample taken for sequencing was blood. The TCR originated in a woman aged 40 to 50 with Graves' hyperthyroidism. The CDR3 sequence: CATSRDRNTAYEQYF. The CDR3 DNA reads TGTGCCACCAGCAGAGATCGGAACACAGCCTACGAGCAGTACTTC.